This entry features one T cell receptor beta chain sequence. Its specificity is unknown. This sample is drawn from a study of T cell clonotyping in hematopoietic cell transplantation. Study overall: Cytoreduction preceded collection of pretransplant recipient samples.

Sample time point: recipient sample about 28 days before transplant, after cytoreduction. V was pared by 3 bases and J by 4 bases, with 14 bases between. Germline CDR1 is SGHDT and CDR2 is YYEEEE. This CDR3 contains 14 residues. Study-wide results and caveats: Pathologically expanded recipient clonotypes increased progressively from day 30 to day 180 as diversity fell.

The assay was immunoSEQ multiplex PCR, and TCRdb's table has in-frame clones only and misses some. Of approximately 19,000 clones listed, about 82% are singletons. The receptor's source is a man in his fifties with acute myeloid leukemia. Some clones in this sample may be carry-over from other donors' samples. The sequenced sample was peripheral blood mononuclear cells, obtained before stem cell transplant. J is TRBJ2-7 and V is TRBV5-6; tentatively, D is TRBD1 (5 bases). CDR3 amino acids: CASSSEFRAYEQYF. The CDR3, as DNA: TGTGCCAGCAGCTCGGAATTCAGGGCTTACGAGCAGTACTTC.